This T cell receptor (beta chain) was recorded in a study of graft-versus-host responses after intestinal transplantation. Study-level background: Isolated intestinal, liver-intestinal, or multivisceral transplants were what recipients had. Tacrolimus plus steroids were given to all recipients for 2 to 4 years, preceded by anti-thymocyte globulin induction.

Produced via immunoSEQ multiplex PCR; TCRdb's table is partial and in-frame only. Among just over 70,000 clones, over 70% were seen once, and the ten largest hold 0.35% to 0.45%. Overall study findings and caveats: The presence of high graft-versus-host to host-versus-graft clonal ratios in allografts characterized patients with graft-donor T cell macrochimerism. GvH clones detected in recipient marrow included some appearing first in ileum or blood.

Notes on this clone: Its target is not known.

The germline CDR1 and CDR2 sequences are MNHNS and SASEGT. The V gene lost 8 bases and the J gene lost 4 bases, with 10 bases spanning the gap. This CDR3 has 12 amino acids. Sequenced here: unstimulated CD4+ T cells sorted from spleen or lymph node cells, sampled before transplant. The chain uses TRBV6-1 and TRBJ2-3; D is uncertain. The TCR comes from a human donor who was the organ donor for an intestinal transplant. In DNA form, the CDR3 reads TGTGCCAGCCGTAGGAGCGCAGATACGCAGTATTTT. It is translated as CASRRSADTQYF.